These T cell receptor beta chains were read from a single sample in a study of T cells in Graves' hyperthyroidism and ophthalmopathy. TCRdb re-called the multiplex PCR reads through MiXCR, storing one row per CDR3 protein. This sample has about 350,000 distinct CDR3 sequences, with roughly 18% found just once. The source material was blood. The receptor set was obtained from a woman in her thirties or forties with Graves' ophthalmopathy. The CDR3 runs from the conserved cysteine through the conserved F or W. The order of the fields is clone size, V gene, J gene, D gene, CDR3 DNA, CDR3 protein. A D gene is named only where the DNA matches it firmly. Size tells how often a clone was seen (once, few, many) or the class of an expanded clone, and some rows leave it out.

clone_size: NA; v_call: TRBV28; j_call: TRBJ1-2; d_call: NA; cdr3_nt: TGTGCCAGCAGTTTACTTCCCGGAGCAGTGGTTGGCCACACCTTC; cdr3_aa: CASSLLPGAVVGHTF
clone_size: few; v_call: TRBV6-5; j_call: TRBJ1-1; d_call: NA; cdr3_nt: TGTGCCAGCAGTTACTCAATACAAGGGAACGCTGAAGCTTTCTTT; cdr3_aa: CASSYSIQGNAEAFF
clone_size: many; v_call: TRBV20-1; j_call: TRBJ1-1; d_call: NA; cdr3_nt: TGCAGTGCCCTACGGACACTTGAAGCTTTCTTT; cdr3_aa: CSALRTLEAFF
clone_size: NA; v_call: TRBV6-1; j_call: TRBJ2-7; d_call: NA; cdr3_nt: TGTGCCAGCAGACCACAGGGAGTCGGAGGCGAGCAGTACTTC; cdr3_aa: CASRPQGVGGEQYF
clone_size: many; v_call: TRBV28; j_call: TRBJ1-1; d_call: NA; cdr3_nt: TGTGCCAGCAGTTTTTCGGGAACGGCCACTGAAGCTTTCTTT; cdr3_aa: CASSFSGTATEAFF
clone_size: many; v_call: TRBV11-2; j_call: TRBJ2-7; d_call: NA; cdr3_nt: TGTGCCAGCAGCTTAGGCAGGGGACCCTACGAGCAGTACTTC; cdr3_aa: CASSLGRGPYEQYF
clone_size: many; v_call: TRBV6-5; j_call: TRBJ2-2; d_call: NA; cdr3_nt: TGTGCCAGCATGCGATGGACTACCGGGGAGCTGTTTTTT; cdr3_aa: CASMRWTTGELFF
clone_size: many; v_call: TRBV29-1; j_call: TRBJ1-1; d_call: NA; cdr3_nt: TGCAGCGTTGGGGTTGGGTTGACTGAAGCTTTCTTT; cdr3_aa: CSVGVGLTEAFF
clone_size: many; v_call: TRBV7-2; j_call: TRBJ1-1; d_call: NA; cdr3_nt: TGTGCCAGCAGAACCGGAGCGAACACTGAAGCTTTCTTT; cdr3_aa: CASRTGANTEAFF
clone_size: many; v_call: TRBV12-3/TRBV12-4; j_call: TRBJ2-2; d_call: TRBD1; cdr3_nt: TGTGCCAGCAGCCTCACAGGGGACCAGACCGGGGAGCTGTTTTTT; cdr3_aa: CASSLTGDQTGELFF
clone_size: many; v_call: TRBV5-1; j_call: TRBJ2-7; d_call: TRBD2; cdr3_nt: TGCGCCAGCAGCTCGGAAGCGGGAGGGGCCTACGAGCAGTACTTC; cdr3_aa: CASSSEAGGAYEQYF
clone_size: many; v_call: TRBV6-1; j_call: TRBJ2-2; d_call: NA; cdr3_nt: TGTGCCAGCAGTGATGGACACCCCCTATTAAACACCGGGGAGCTGTTTTTT; cdr3_aa: CASSDGHPLLNTGELFF
clone_size: NA; v_call: TRBV28; j_call: TRBJ2-5; d_call: NA; cdr3_nt: TGTGCCAGCAGTTCAAGATTGTTCCCCTTTCGTAACGGACGTTTAAGGGAGACCCAGTACTTC; cdr3_aa: CASSSRLFPFRNGRLRETQYF
clone_size: many; v_call: TRBV6-1; j_call: TRBJ1-1; d_call: NA; cdr3_nt: TGTGCCAGCAGGACCCAGGGGAACACTGAAGCTTTCTTT; cdr3_aa: CASRTQGNTEAFF
clone_size: many; v_call: TRBV12-3/TRBV12-4; j_call: TRBJ1-1; d_call: NA; cdr3_nt: TGTGCCAGCACCCGGGGTCGAAGGGGAGTTAACACTGAAGCTTTCTTT; cdr3_aa: CASTRGRRGVNTEAFF
clone_size: many; v_call: TRBV27; j_call: TRBJ2-7; d_call: TRBD1; cdr3_nt: TGTGCCAGCAGATCTATGGGACAGGGCTCCTACGAGCAGTACTTC; cdr3_aa: CASRSMGQGSYEQYF
clone_size: many; v_call: TRBV10-1; j_call: TRBJ2-2; d_call: TRBD2; cdr3_nt: TGCGCCAGCACAGGGACTGGACTAGCGGAGATTTCGAACACCGGGGAGCTGTTTTTT; cdr3_aa: CASTGTGLAEISNTGELFF
clone_size: NA; v_call: TRBV20-1; j_call: TRBJ2-7; d_call: NA; cdr3_nt: TGCAGTGCTATGAGGGACAAAGAACAGTACTTC; cdr3_aa: CSAMRDKEQYF
clone_size: many; v_call: TRBV25-1; j_call: TRBJ1-3; d_call: NA; cdr3_nt: TGTGCCAGCAGTGAATACTCCGGACGGATCTCTGGAAACACCATATATTTT; cdr3_aa: CASSEYSGRISGNTIYF
clone_size: few; v_call: TRBV5-4; j_call: TRBJ2-2; d_call: TRBD2; cdr3_nt: TGTGCCAGCAGCTTGGATCCGGCTAGCGGGTTCGGGGAGCTGTTTTTT; cdr3_aa: CASSLDPASGFGELFF
clone_size: many; v_call: TRBV7-4; j_call: TRBJ2-5; d_call: NA; cdr3_nt: TGTGCCAGCAGGGAAGAGACCCAGTACTTC; cdr3_aa: CASREETQYF
clone_size: NA; v_call: TRBV6-1; j_call: TRBJ1-5; d_call: TRBD1; cdr3_nt: TGTGCCAGCACCGACTGGGGACAGGGAGAAAGTCAGCCCCAGCATTTT; cdr3_aa: CASTDWGQGESQPQHF
clone_size: many; v_call: TRBV20-1; j_call: TRBJ2-7; d_call: TRBD2; cdr3_nt: TGCAGTGCAGAGTTTAGCGGGAGTTGGTCCTACGAGCAGTACTTC; cdr3_aa: CSAEFSGSWSYEQYF
clone_size: NA; v_call: TRBV6-1; j_call: TRBJ2-7; d_call: NA; cdr3_nt: TGTGCCAGCAGCCCCCGGGGAGGGGGGCCGCCCTACGAGCAGTACTTC; cdr3_aa: CASSPRGGGPPYEQYF
clone_size: many; v_call: TRBV24-1; j_call: TRBJ1-1; d_call: TRBD1; cdr3_nt: TGTGCCACCAGTGAATCCGGGACAGGGAGAGTACAAACTGAAGCTTTCTTT; cdr3_aa: CATSESGTGRVQTEAFF
clone_size: few; v_call: TRBV6-1; j_call: TRBJ2-4; d_call: TRBD1; cdr3_nt: TGTGCCTGCCAGACAGGGGGCTTTGGCAAAAACATCCAGTACTTC; cdr3_aa: CACQTGGFGKNIQYF
clone_size: NA; v_call: TRBV19; j_call: TRBJ1-5; d_call: TRBD1; cdr3_nt: TGTGCCAGTAGTGAAAACAGGGGGCGCGGGCAGCCCCAGCATTTT; cdr3_aa: CASSENRGRGQPQHF
clone_size: many; v_call: TRBV29-1; j_call: TRBJ2-5; d_call: NA; cdr3_nt: TGCAGCTCCCGCGGGACACCCAAAGAGACCCAGTACTTC; cdr3_aa: CSSRGTPKETQYF
clone_size: many; v_call: TRBV12-3/TRBV12-4; j_call: TRBJ2-2; d_call: NA; cdr3_nt: TGTGCCAGCACCCGTTTAATGGCGGGGCTGAACACCGGGGAGCTGTTTTTT; cdr3_aa: CASTRLMAGLNTGELFF
clone_size: many; v_call: TRBV11-1; j_call: TRBJ2-2; d_call: TRBD2; cdr3_nt: TGTGCCAGCAGCAACAATTGGCTAGCGGGAGTGTCCGGGGAGCTGTTTTTT; cdr3_aa: CASSNNWLAGVSGELFF
clone_size: NA; v_call: TRBV28; j_call: TRBJ1-1; d_call: NA; cdr3_nt: TGTGCCAGCAGGAGGACGGCTGAAGCTTTCTTT; cdr3_aa: CASRRTAEAFF
clone_size: NA; v_call: TRBV30; j_call: TRBJ2-2; d_call: NA; cdr3_nt: TGTGCCTGGAGTGTAGGGCGCGGCACCGGGGAGCTGTTTTTT; cdr3_aa: CAWSVGRGTGELFF
clone_size: many; v_call: TRBV5-1; j_call: TRBJ1-2; d_call: NA; cdr3_nt: TGCGCCAGCAGCTCCTTAACTGGACAGCTTGGCGGCTGCACCTTC; cdr3_aa: CASSSLTGQLGGCTF
clone_size: many; v_call: TRBV19; j_call: TRBJ1-1; d_call: NA; cdr3_nt: TGTGCCAGCTCCAACACAGGTTATGAAGCTTTCTTT; cdr3_aa: CASSNTGYEAFF
clone_size: few; v_call: TRBV5-1; j_call: TRBJ1-6; d_call: NA; cdr3_nt: TGCGCCAGTGCCCAGGACGGCGGCTCCTATAATTCACCCCTCCACTTT; cdr3_aa: CASAQDGGSYNSPLHF
clone_size: many; v_call: TRBV19; j_call: TRBJ2-7; d_call: NA; cdr3_nt: TGTGCCAGTAGTATTGGACGGAGCGCGGTTTACGAGCAGTACTTC; cdr3_aa: CASSIGRSAVYEQYF
clone_size: many; v_call: TRBV6-5; j_call: TRBJ1-5; d_call: NA; cdr3_nt: TGTGCCAGCAGTTACTCGGGGGGCTATCAGCCCCAGCATTTT; cdr3_aa: CASSYSGGYQPQHF
clone_size: many; v_call: TRBV6-1; j_call: TRBJ2-7; d_call: NA; cdr3_nt: TGTGCCAGCAGCCTGGGACCGCGCTACGAGCAGTACTTC; cdr3_aa: CASSLGPRYEQYF
clone_size: NA; v_call: TRBV20-1; j_call: TRBJ1-3; d_call: NA; cdr3_nt: TGCAGTGCCCACATGCCTGGACTTGTCTCTGGAAACACCATATATTTT; cdr3_aa: CSAHMPGLVSGNTIYF
clone_size: NA; v_call: TRBV20-1; j_call: TRBJ2-7; d_call: NA; cdr3_nt: TGCAGTGCTCCCTTGTTGGGTAGCGGAGTGCAGTACTTC; cdr3_aa: CSAPLLGSGVQYF
clone_size: many; v_call: TRBV7-2; j_call: TRBJ1-5; d_call: NA; cdr3_nt: TGTGCCAGCAGCTTAGAGACTGATCAGCCCCAGCATTTT; cdr3_aa: CASSLETDQPQHF
clone_size: few; v_call: TRBV6-1; j_call: TRBJ2-7; d_call: TRBD2; cdr3_nt: TGTGCCAGCACTGGGGGGACTAGCGGCACCTACGAGCAGTACTTC; cdr3_aa: CASTGGTSGTYEQYF
clone_size: NA; v_call: TRBV28; j_call: TRBJ2-3; d_call: NA; cdr3_nt: TGTGCCAGCAGTTTATACGGACACACAGATACGCAGTATTTT; cdr3_aa: CASSLYGHTDTQYF
clone_size: NA; v_call: TRBV29-1; j_call: TRBJ2-7; d_call: TRBD1; cdr3_nt: TGCAGCGGGGGGACAGGGTATTTGGAGCAGTACTTC; cdr3_aa: CSGGTGYLEQYF
clone_size: NA; v_call: TRBV15; j_call: TRBJ2-5; d_call: NA; cdr3_nt: TGTGCCACCAGCACGAACTACAGGGAAGAGACCCAGTACTTC; cdr3_aa: CATSTNYREETQYF
clone_size: many; v_call: TRBV20-1; j_call: TRBJ1-3; d_call: TRBD1; cdr3_nt: TGCAGTGCTAGAGATCCGGGACAGCCGGGAAACACCATATATTTT; cdr3_aa: CSARDPGQPGNTIYF
clone_size: many; v_call: TRBV19; j_call: TRBJ1-1; d_call: NA; cdr3_nt: TGTGCCAGTACTAGGCGGACAGAGGCCCCTGAAGCTTTCTTT; cdr3_aa: CASTRRTEAPEAFF
clone_size: many; v_call: TRBV6-4; j_call: TRBJ1-3; d_call: NA; cdr3_nt: TGTGCCATCACCGACTGCAACTCTGGAAACACCATATATTTT; cdr3_aa: CAITDCNSGNTIYF
clone_size: many; v_call: TRBV9; j_call: TRBJ2-6; d_call: NA; cdr3_nt: TGTGCCAGCAGCGTAGAAGGCTCTGGGGCCAACGTCCTGACTTTC; cdr3_aa: CASSVEGSGANVLTF
clone_size: many; v_call: TRBV4-1; j_call: TRBJ1-3; d_call: NA; cdr3_nt: TGCGCCAGCAGCCCGTCTGAAGGGATGGCCTCTGGAAACACCATATATTTT; cdr3_aa: CASSPSEGMASGNTIYF
clone_size: many; v_call: TRBV6-2/TRBV6-3; j_call: TRBJ1-1; d_call: NA; cdr3_nt: TGTGCCAGCAGACCGGGGGGGCAGAACACTGAAGCTTTCTTT; cdr3_aa: CASRPGGQNTEAFF
clone_size: many; v_call: TRBV10-1; j_call: TRBJ2-7; d_call: NA; cdr3_nt: TGCGCCAGCAGTGCGTCCGGGGGAGGTCGCACCTACGAGCAGTACTTC; cdr3_aa: CASSASGGGRTYEQYF
clone_size: many; v_call: TRBV12-3/TRBV12-4; j_call: TRBJ2-2; d_call: TRBD2; cdr3_nt: TGTGCCAGCAGTCCGACTAGCGGGAGGGAGAACACCGGGGAGCTGTTTTTT; cdr3_aa: CASSPTSGRENTGELFF
clone_size: NA; v_call: TRBV6-2/TRBV6-3; j_call: TRBJ2-7; d_call: NA; cdr3_nt: TGTGCCAGCACCTTTTGCCGGGCTTCCCTAGAGCAGTCCTTC; cdr3_aa: CASTFCRASLEQSF